This T cell receptor beta chain is from a study of T cell responses to AZD1222 COVID-19 vaccine. General study results and limits: Reports say nearly half of spike-specific TCRs go after unmutated variant regions.

Clones were sequenced by immunoSEQ multiplex PCR, and TCRdb holds only the in-frame ones, with some missing. The table records about 17,000 clones, about four fifths of them present only once. To note about this clone: Antigen specificity is unknown.

Germline CDR1 SEHNR, CDR2 FQNEAQ (reference sequence). This CDR3 region has 12 residues. The V end lost 1 base, the J end lost 5 bases, and 5 bases lay between the germline ends. The TCR was taken from an adult who received the AZD1222 COVID-19 vaccine. The specimen was peripheral blood, collected 28 days after the second AZD1222 dose. The V and J genes are TRBV7-9 and TRBJ1-2; D is unclear. DNA for the CDR3: TGTGCCAGCAGCTTAGGGACGTATGGCTACACCTTC. Encoded protein: CASSLGTYGYTF. Variable domain in full (rest from reference TRBV7-9 and TRBJ1-2): DTGVSQNPRHKITKRGQNVTFRCDPISEHNRLYWYRQTLGQGPEFLTYFQNEAQLEKSRLLSDRFSAERPKGSFSTLEIQRTEQGDSAMYLCASSLGTYGYTFGSGTRLTVV.